The 21 T cell receptor beta chains below all came from one sample that was sequenced in a study of cytomegalovirus exposure and HLA in healthy donors. PCR primers comprised 60 Vbeta and 13 Jbeta primers. Only in-frame clones appear in the TCRdb table, and some are missing; sequencing was by immunoSEQ multiplex PCR. The sample lists about 98,000 clones, approximately 80% occurring once. Sequences were obtained from PBMCs. The receptors stem from a man aged 55 to 70 in good health and CMV-seropositive.

This clone occurred a few times. The chain uses TRBV6-6 and TRBJ1-2; D is possibly TRBD1 (6 bases). V was shortened by 5 bases and J by 7 bases, with 20 bases between the two germline ends. Looked up from germline, CDR1 is MNHNY and CDR2 is SVGAGI (reference sequence). This CDR3 spans 15 amino acids. CDR3 region: CASSRRQAGQGGYTF. Written as DNA, the CDR3 is TGTGCCAGCAGTCGCCGACAGGCCGGTCAGGGTGGCTACACCTTC.

This chain links TRBV9 with TRBJ2-5, with TRBD1 identical over 9 bases. This CDR3 spans 14 amino acids. The germline gives CDR1 SGDLS, CDR2 YYNGEE. V shed 2 bases and J 5 bases; nucleotides not matched to a gene: 4. The CDR3 sequence: CASSVGQGIETQYF. The CDR3 coding sequence is TGTGCCAGCAGCGTTGGACAGGGGATCGAGACCCAGTACTTC.

CDR3 in DNA: TGTGCCAGCACCCTACAGGGGGCGGAGACCGGGGAGCTGTTTTTT. It yields the protein CASTLQGAETGELFF. The rearrangement links TRBV6-6 to TRBJ2-2; TRBD1 aligns across 9 bases. The CDR3 totals 15 residues. The germline CDR1 and CDR2 sequences are MNHNY and SVGAGI (reference sequence). The V gene end was trimmed by 7 bases and the J gene end by 5 bases; junction bases not matched to a gene: 8.

This sequence joins TRBV4-2 and TRBJ2-4, with a possible D match to TRBD1 (5 bases). CDR3 length: 21 residues. Germline CDR1 reads LGHNA; CDR2 reads YNFKEQ. V was pared by 1 base and J by 0 bases, with 25 bases between. The CDR3 protein is CASSQAHPRVAGSLAKNIQYF. The CDR3 nucleotides read TGTGCCAGCAGCCAAGCCCACCCCAGGGTCGCAGGGTCCTTAGCCAAAAACATTCAGTACTTC.

The chain employs TRBV29-1 and TRBJ1-1, with TRBD1 matching over 10 bases. The J segment lost 0 bases and the V segment lost 4 bases, leaving 5 bases of the junction unmatched. The germline gives CDR1 SQVTM, CDR2 ANQGSEA. There are 15 residues in the CDR3. CDR3 region: CSVAPGTGVNTEAFF. CDR3 bases: TGCAGCGTTGCTCCCGGGACAGGGGTGAACACTGAAGCTTTCTTT.

The CDR3 DNA follows: TGTGCCAGCAGCCCTGCGGACAAGGCTCGAGAGACCCAGTACTTC. This encodes CASSPADKARETQYF. The rearrangement uses TRBV9 and TRBJ2-5, with D possibly being TRBD1 (5 bases). The CDR3 loop spans 15 amino acids. The germline CDR1 and CDR2 sequences are SGDLS and YYNGEE. The V end lost 4 bases, the J end lost 4 bases, and 17 bases lay between the germline ends.

In this sample, this clone turned up a few times. The chain employs TRBV7-9 and TRBJ2-7, with D possibly matching TRBD1 (6 bases). The CDR3 has 14 residues. The V end was cut by 5 bases, the J end by 5 bases, with 16 bases between. Germline V gene lookup returns CDR1 SEHNR and CDR2 FQNEAQ (reference sequence). Written as DNA, the CDR3 is TGTGCCAGCAGCGTAAGGTTAACAGGGAACGAGCAGTACTTC. It codes for CASSVRLTGNEQYF. The complete variable domain, with remaining parts taken from reference TRBV7-9 and TRBJ2-7, reads DTGVSQNPRHKITKRGQNVTFRCDPISEHNRLYWYRQTLGQGPEFLTYFQNEAQLEKSRLLSDRFSAERPKGSFSTLEIQRTEQGDSAMYLCASSVRLTGNEQYFGPGTRLTVT.

The DNA of the CDR3 is TGTGCCAGCAGCAGCCGGACAGGGGGGAATTCACCCCTCCACTTT. The encoded protein is CASSSRTGGNSPLHF. The rearrangement uses TRBV2 and TRBJ1-6, with TRBD1 identical over 10 bases. Trimming cost V 6 bases and J 7 bases; bases outside gene matches: 6. This CDR3 has 15 amino acids. Per the germline V gene, CDR1 is SNHLY and CDR2 is FYNNEI.

V and J are TRBV2 and TRBJ2-1; possibly TRBD1 for D (5 bases). This CDR3 is 15 amino acids long. Germline V gene sequence: CDR1 SNHLY, CDR2 FYNNEI. Trimming removed 4 bases at V and 8 bases at J, with 18 bases between. This CDR3 reads CASSATFVGLDEQFF. In nucleotides, the CDR3 is TGTGCCAGCAGTGCCACTTTTGTGGGGCTGGATGAGCAGTTCTTC.

J is TRBJ1-3 and V is TRBV14, with 11 bases lining up with TRBD1. The CDR3 has 14 residues. From germline, CDR1 is SGHDN and CDR2 FVKESK. Unmatched junction bases numbered 4, after V lost 4 bases and J lost 8 bases. CDR3 residues: CASSPGQGADTIYF. The CDR3 DNA is TGTGCCAGCAGCCCCGGACAGGGGGCTGACACCATATATTTT.

The rearrangement uses TRBV9 and TRBJ2-1; 14 positions agree with TRBD2. Germline CDR1 reads SGDLS; CDR2 reads YYNGEE. The CDR3 runs to 19 residues. V gave up 1 base and J gave up 7 bases; unmatched junction bases: 13. The CDR3 reads CASSVFGQGTSGGVNEQFF. The CDR3 DNA reads as TGTGCCAGCAGCGTATTTGGACAGGGGACTAGCGGGGGAGTGAATGAGCAGTTCTTC.

The chain couples TRBV18 to TRBJ1-5; D may be TRBD1 (6 bases). Trimming shortened V by 2 bases and J by 4 bases, and 6 bases separated the two germline ends. The CDR3 has 13 residues. Germline CDR1 KGHSH, CDR2 LQKENI. The CDR3 sequence: CASSPDRNQPQHF. DNA for the CDR3: TGTGCCAGCTCACCAGACAGGAATCAGCCCCAGCATTTT.

The chain joins TRBV7-2 to TRBJ2-3; D is perhaps TRBD2 (5 bases). Looked up from germline, CDR1 is SGHTA and CDR2 is FQGNSA. The V gene lost 2 bases and the J gene lost 4 bases, with 7 bases spanning the gap. This CDR3 has 13 residues. CDR3 in amino acids: CASSLSGADTQYF. CDR3 bases: TGTGCCAGCAGCTTAAGCGGAGCAGATACGCAGTATTTT.

V usage is TRBV7-2 and J usage is TRBJ2-7; the match to TRBD1 covers 10 bases. Trimming took 1 base from V and 6 from J; bases not matched to a gene: 6. Germline V CDR1 and CDR2: SGHTA, FQGNSA. The CDR3 runs to 15 residues. CDR3 DNA sequence: TGTGCCAGCAGCTTAGTCGGGGACAGGGGAGGCGAGCAGTACTTC. This sequence encodes CASSLVGDRGGEQYF.

The J gene is TRBJ2-3, the V gene TRBV18, with D unresolved. CDR1 is KGHSH, CDR2 LQKENI, per germline. Trimming pared 0 bases from V and 0 bases from J, leaving 10 bases between. The CDR3 extends over 16 amino acids. This CDR3 is CASSPPATSSTDTQYF. CDR3 coding DNA: TGTGCCAGCTCACCACCGGCGACTTCTAGCACAGATACGCAGTATTTT.

V and J are TRBV6-5 and TRBJ1-2; D is perhaps TRBD1 (6 bases). Per the germline V gene, CDR1 is MNHEY and CDR2 is SVGAGI. CDR3 length: 13 residues. Trimming removed 8 bases at V and 4 bases at J, with 14 bases between. The CDR3 protein is CASGGGGGYGYTF. The CDR3 DNA reads TGTGCCAGCGGGGGCGGGGGAGGCTATGGCTACACCTTC.

The chain is built from TRBV7-9 and TRBJ1-4, with 7 bases that match TRBD1. This CDR3 region has 15 residues. Per the germline V gene, CDR1 is SEHNR and CDR2 is FQNEAQ (reference sequence). J gave up 8 bases and V 5 bases, and 11 bases lay outside the gene matches. CDR3 in amino acids: CASSPRDRVGEKLFF. CDR3 nucleotides: TGTGCCAGCAGCCCGCGCGACAGGGTGGGCGAAAAACTGTTTTTT.

The chain combines TRBV9 with TRBJ2-3; D uncertain. V was trimmed by 0 bases and J by 3 bases, leaving 11 bases between them. Germline CDR1 reads SGDLS; CDR2 reads YYNGEE. The CDR3 length is 15 residues. DNA for the CDR3: TGTGCCAGCAGCGTAGGCCTAGAATTGACAGATACGCAGTATTTT. Translation gives CASSVGLELTDTQYF.

The rearrangement joins TRBV9 to TRBJ2-2; D is undetermined. Germline CDR1 SGDLS, CDR2 YYNGEE. With 0 bases removed from V and 3 bases from J, the gap between germline ends came to 6 bases. The CDR3 sequence is 14 residues long. CDR3 residues: CASSVGAHTGELFF. Here the CDR3 DNA reads TGTGCCAGCAGCGTAGGGGCCCACACCGGGGAGCTGTTTTTT.

The rearrangement links TRBV6-1 to TRBJ2-4; 8 bases are a match to TRBD1. This CDR3 region has 14 residues. CDR1 and CDR2 from the germline V gene are MNHNS and SASEGT. V lost 5 bases, J lost 1 base, and 1 base stayed unmatched. CDR3 nucleotide sequence: TGTGCCAGCAGTCGGACAGGGGCCAAAAACATTCAGTACTTC. As protein: CASSRTGAKNIQYF.

This clone was detected a few times. The J gene is TRBJ2-7, the V gene TRBV7-9, with 8 bases that match TRBD2. Germline trimming cut 3 bases from V and 5 bases from J; bases unmatched to any gene: 6. Per the germline V gene, CDR1 is SEHNR and CDR2 is FQNEAQ (reference sequence). CDR3 length: 14 residues. CDR3 in DNA: TGTGCCAGCAGCTTGGCAGCGGGGGCCCACGAGCAGTACTTC. It translates to CASSLAAGAHEQYF. Drawing the rest from reference TRBV7-9 and TRBJ2-7, the complete variable domain is DTGVSQNPRHKITKRGQNVTFRCDPISEHNRLYWYRQTLGQGPEFLTYFQNEAQLEKSRLLSDRFSAERPKGSFSTLEIQRTEQGDSAMYLCASSLAAGAHEQYFGPGTRLTVT.